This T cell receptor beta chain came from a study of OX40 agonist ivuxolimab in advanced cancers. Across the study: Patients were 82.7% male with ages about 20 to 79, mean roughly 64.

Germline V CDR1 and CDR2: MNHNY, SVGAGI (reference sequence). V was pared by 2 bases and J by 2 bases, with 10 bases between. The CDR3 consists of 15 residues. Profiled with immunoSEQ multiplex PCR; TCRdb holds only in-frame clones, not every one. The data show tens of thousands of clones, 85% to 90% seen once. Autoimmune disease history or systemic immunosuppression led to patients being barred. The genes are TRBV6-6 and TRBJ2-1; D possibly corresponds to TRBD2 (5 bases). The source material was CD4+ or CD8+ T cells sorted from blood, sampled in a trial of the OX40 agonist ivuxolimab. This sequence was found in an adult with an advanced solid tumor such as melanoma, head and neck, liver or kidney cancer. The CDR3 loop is CASSYGKRTYNEQFF. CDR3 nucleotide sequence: TGTGCCAGCAGTTACGGGAAGCGGACCTACAATGAGCAGTTCTTC.